The 19 T cell receptor beta chains in this list originate from one sample, sequenced in a study of cytomegalovirus exposure and HLA in healthy donors. The method was immunoSEQ multiplex PCR; TCRdb's version includes in-frame clones alone and lacks a portion of them. In the table there are over 85,000 clones, 90% to 95% of which are singletons. Sequencing was carried out using PBMCs. These receptors all stem from a woman between 25 and 40 years old in good health and CMV-seropositive.

The chain links TRBV7-2 to TRBJ1-2; D is possibly TRBD1 (5 bases). Looked up from germline, CDR1 is SGHTA and CDR2 is FQGNSA. This CDR3 comprises 16 residues. Trimming left V 1 base short and J 3 bases short, with 15 bases between. CDR3 sequence: CASSLGLRGRHYGYTF. The CDR3 nucleotides are TGTGCCAGCAGCTTAGGTCTACGGGGGAGACACTATGGCTACACCTTC. Looking up the rest from reference TRBV7-2 and TRBJ1-2 gives the full variable domain: GAGVSQSPSNKVTEKGKDVELRCDPISGHTALYWYRQSLGQGLEFLIYFQGNSAPDKSGLPSDRFSAERTGGSVSTLTIQRTQQEDSAVYLCASSLGLRGRHYGYTFGSGTRLTVV.

In nucleotides, the CDR3 is TGTGCCAGCAGCCCAATGTCCCCCGGCCAGGGATACGAGCAGTACTTC. It specifies CASSPMSPGQGYEQYF. V gene TRBV28 combines with J gene TRBJ2-7; a weak D match, TRBD1 (5 bases). Germline-derived CDR1 and CDR2 are MDHEN and SYDVKM. V was shortened by 6 bases and J by 4 bases, with 22 bases between the two germline ends. There are 16 residues in the CDR3.

The rearrangement links TRBV5-1 to TRBJ2-5, with 9 bases fitting TRBD1. The DNA end favors TRBJ2-7, so the J call may be wrong. This CDR3 is built from 15 residues. CDR1 and CDR2 from the germline V gene are SGHRS and YFSETQ. The CDR3 sequence: CASSLKTGGFDEQYF. CDR3 nucleotides: TGCGCCAGCAGCTTAAAGACAGGGGGTTTTGACGAGCAGTACTTC.

This chain joins TRBV11-2 and TRBJ1-1; D ambiguous. Per germline, CDR1 SGHAT and CDR2 FQNNGV. The CDR3 is 15 amino acids. Trimming pared 7 bases from V and 1 base from J, leaving 16 bases between. CDR3 residues: CASTPVSLKNTEAFF. In DNA, the CDR3 is TGTGCCAGCACCCCCGTTAGTTTGAAGAACACTGAAGCTTTCTTT.

This sequence joins TRBV7-2 and TRBJ2-7; D is uncertain. The germline CDR1 and CDR2 sequences are SGHTA and FQGNSA. The CDR3 is made up of 12 amino acids. With 5 bases removed from V and 7 bases from J, the gap between germline ends came to 12 bases. For the CDR3, the DNA is TGTGCCAGCAGCCTTGCGGTTGGAGAGCAGTACTTC. Its translation is CASSLAVGEQYF.

This clone was seen just once. The chain uses TRBV4-3 and TRBJ1-5; 9 nucleotides match TRBD1. The ends lost 2 bases at V and 7 bases at J; junction bases unmatched: 6. CDR3 length equals 15 residues. Germline loops: CDR1 LGHNA, CDR2 YSLEER. The CDR3 loop reads CASSQRTGEGQPQHF. The CDR3 DNA is TGCGCCAGCAGCCAACGGACAGGGGAGGGGCAGCCCCAGCATTTT.

This chain joins TRBV27 and TRBJ2-7; 11 bases fit TRBD1. This CDR3 comprises 15 residues. The V segment lost 6 bases and the J segment 5 bases; nucleotides outside the gene matches: 9. The germline V gene encodes CDR1 MNHEY and CDR2 SMNVEV (reference sequence). For the CDR3, the DNA is TGTGCCAGCAGCTTAGGGACAGGGGGTCTCAACGAGCAGTACTTC. As protein: CASSLGTGGLNEQYF.

V and J are TRBV6-5 and TRBJ1-1, with 7 positions matching TRBD1. Germline CDR1 reads MNHEY; CDR2 reads SVGAGI. There are 15 residues in the CDR3. The trim removed 3 bases at V and 4 bases at J, leaving 8 bases unmatched. CDR3: CASSYSRGRGTEAFF. DNA of the CDR3: TGTGCCAGCAGTTATTCAAGGGGGCGGGGCACTGAAGCTTTCTTT.

The chain has TRBV29-1 and TRBJ2-7; 10 nucleotides line up with TRBD1. V was clipped by 7 bases and J by 5 bases; unmatched bases: 5. Germline V gene sequence: CDR1 SQVTM, CDR2 ANQGSEA. The CDR3 spans 12 residues. Written as DNA, the CDR3 is TGCAGCGGACAGGGGGCGTTAAACGAGCAGTACTTC. Protein sequence: CSGQGALNEQYF.

The chain uses TRBV2 and TRBJ1-5; D unclear. V dropped 8 bases and J dropped 1 base, with 6 bases sitting between them. The CDR3 extends over 12 amino acids. Germline CDR1 reads SNHLY; CDR2 reads FYNNEI. CDR3 in amino acids: CASSTSNQPQHF. CDR3 nucleotide sequence: TGTGCCAGCTCCACAAGCAATCAGCCCCAGCATTTT.

This chain connects TRBV2 to TRBJ2-7; 7 bases are shared with TRBD2. Germline lookup yields CDR1 SNHLY and CDR2 FYNNEI. The CDR3 is 14 amino acids. V lost 5 bases and J lost 6; bases outside the gene matches: 10. The CDR3 sequence is CASSRTKRDSEQYF. The CDR3 DNA follows: TGTGCCAGCAGTAGGACTAAGCGGGACTCCGAGCAGTACTTC. Drawing the rest from reference TRBV2 and TRBJ2-7, the complete variable domain is EPEVTQTPSHQVTQMGQEVILRCVPISNHLYFYWYRQILGQKVEFLVSFYNNEISEKSEIFDDQFSVERPDGSNFTLKIRSTKLEDSAMYFCASSRTKRDSEQYFGPGTRLTVT.

The chain links TRBV27 to TRBJ2-1; no definite D call. Trimming pared 6 bases from V and 0 bases from J, leaving 15 bases between. The length of the CDR3 is 16 residues. The V gene's germline CDR1 is MNHEY and CDR2 SMNVEV (reference sequence). CDR3 sequence (DNA): TGTGCCAGCAGCTCACCGAGCGCCTACTCCTACAATGAGCAGTTCTTC. Its protein is CASSSPSAYSYNEQFF.

The CDR3 loop is CASSLSGTGLRNEQYF. Here the CDR3 DNA reads TGTGCCAGCAGTTTATCCGGGACAGGGCTTAGGAACGAGCAGTACTTC. The J gene is TRBJ2-7, the V gene TRBV28, with 9 positions matching TRBD1. The CDR3 covers 16 residues. The ends lost 1 base at V and 5 bases at J; junction bases unmatched: 9. Germline V gives CDR1 MDHEN, CDR2 SYDVKM.

This clone showed up just once. The genes are TRBV7-8 and TRBJ2-3; 12 nucleotides align to TRBD2. The CDR3 consists of 16 residues. Trimming at V came to 6 bases and at J to 2 bases, leaving 6 bases not matched to a gene. Per the germline V gene, CDR1 is SGHVS and CDR2 is FQNEAQ. This chain's CDR3 is CASSRTSGTYTDTQYF. The CDR3 coding sequence is TGTGCCAGCAGTAGGACTAGCGGGACATACACAGATACGCAGTATTTT.

The V gene is TRBV5-1, the J gene TRBJ2-7; 11 nucleotides agree with TRBD1. The CDR3 covers 14 residues. V dropped 4 bases and J dropped 2; count of bases not matched to a gene: 2. The germline gives CDR1 SGHRS, CDR2 YFSETQ. This CDR3 is CASSPGQGAYEQYF. CDR3 DNA: TGCGCCAGCAGCCCGGGACAGGGGGCCTACGAGCAGTACTTC.

This clone was seen a handful of times. This rearrangement joins TRBV30 to TRBJ1-2; D gene uncertain. The CDR3 runs to 13 residues. CDR1 and CDR2 (germline): GTSNPN, SVGIG (reference sequence). V lost 3 bases to trimming and J lost 4 bases, with 12 bases between them. DNA for the CDR3: TGTGCCTGGAGAATACGAAACGGCTATGGCTACACCTTC. Translation gives CAWRIRNGYGYTF.

This chain links TRBV29-1 with TRBJ2-3, with 13 bases identical to TRBD2. V was clipped by 3 bases and J by 12 bases; unmatched bases: 24. The CDR3 spans 19 residues. CDR1 is SQVTM and CDR2 is ANQGSEA in the germline V gene. CDR3 sequence reads: CSVDPAGHSLRTSGRFQYF. DNA of the CDR3: TGCAGCGTTGATCCCGCTGGTCACTCACTACGGACTAGCGGGAGATTTCAGTATTTT.

This clone came up once. DNA for the CDR3: TGTGCCAGCAGCGGACTTCGCGGGGCCGGGGAGCTGTTTTTT. Amino acids: CASSGLRGAGELFF. The gene calls are TRBV6-5 and TRBJ2-2; TRBD2 might be the D (6 bases). V was trimmed by 6 bases and J by 6 bases, leaving 14 bases between them. The CDR3 totals 14 residues. Germline CDR1 MNHEY, CDR2 SVGAGI.

The gene calls are TRBV9 and TRBJ1-1, with D possibly matching TRBD1 (5 bases). Trimming removed 3 bases from V and 0 bases from J, with 12 bases in between. Per germline, CDR1 SGDLS and CDR2 YYNGEE. This CDR3 is 15 amino acids long. The CDR3: CASSATDTMNTEAFF. The CDR3 bases are TGTGCCAGCAGCGCGACAGACACTATGAACACTGAAGCTTTCTTT.